The source of this T cell receptor beta chain is a study of Ad26.COV2.S vaccination and SARS-CoV-2 variants. Findings and caveats of the study: Non-spike TCR breadth showed similarity between vaccine and placebo recipients.

This CDR3 has 15 amino acids. V was trimmed by 0 bases and J by 8 bases, leaving 15 bases between them. Germline CDR1 and CDR2: SGHRS and YFSETQ. As for treatment: some 20 received Ad26.COV2.S at low or high dose, single or two shots; five or six received placebo; per-sample allocation not given. Specimen acquisition occurred on day 63 following the initial vaccine or placebo injection. Sequenced by immunoSEQ multiplex PCR; TCRdb stores in-frame clones only, minus some. The data hold roughly 350,000 clones, with about 86% observed a single time. Concerning this clone: Its target is not known.

This sequence originates from a person between 18 and 65 years old who received the Ad26.COV2.S COVID-19 vaccine or a placebo. The chain uses TRBV5-1 and TRBJ2-1; D is possibly TRBD1 (5 bases). The sample consisted of peripheral blood, taken in a trial of Ad26.COV2.S vaccine versus placebo. CDR3 in amino acids: CASSLATGSLYEQFF. The DNA for the CDR3 is TGCGCCAGCAGCTTGGCCACAGGTTCACTCTATGAGCAGTTCTTC. Combining the CDR3 with reference TRBV5-1 and TRBJ2-1 gives the whole variable domain KAGVTQTPRYLIKTRGQQVTLSCSPISGHRSVSWYQQTPGQGLQFLFEYFSETQRNKGNFPGRFSGRQFSNSRSEMNVSTLELGDSALYLCASSLATGSLYEQFFGPGTRLTVL.